This entry is about one T cell receptor beta chain. It lacks a known antigen. The record has no base qualities; no much larger clone is one base away. The germline V gene encodes CDR1 SGHTA and CDR2 FQGNSA. Cut back by 2 bases and 4 bases, the V and J ends lie 7 bases apart. The CDR3 numbers 13 residues from cysteine through phenylalanine. The entry retains the CDR3 DNA only, 39 bases that are in frame from base 1. This entry belongs to a study of blood T cell repertoires in COVID-19 (TCRdb year 2020). General notes on the study: Samples covering the acute and convalescent phases of COVID-19 were provided by collaborators in the United States, Italy and Spain. The samples were drawn from two sources: the first 160 participants of the ongoing ImmuneRACE study, and about 1,300 subjects contributed by 6 global collaborators. Subjects who had been exposed to COVID-19, were actively infected with it, or had recovered from it provided the deeply sampled blood TCRbeta repertoires that made up the dataset. Sample metadata almost always included a de-identified subject ID, COVID-19 status, age in years and sex. The prospective study material was composed of cDNA or gDNA derived from T cells, B-cell-depleted T cells, or PBMCs. A freely available public database, intended as a resource for researchers studying the immune response to SARS-CoV-2, is where the repertoires were released. HLA class I and class II types, where available, came from metadata supplied by the sample provider rather than from assay-based typing. The study at large found these results: The quantity of clinical and demographic metadata differed by source and by participant and was supplied without curation.

One collaborating source in Seattle enrolled patients while the patients were actively infected and followed the patients over time throughout the course of disease. The collaborating institutions used their own protocols to collect whole blood in K2EDTA tubes. For TCRbeta analysis, collaborator samples were shipped as frozen whole blood, as isolated PBMCs, or as DNA extracted from either sample type. The immunoSEQ Assay, a bias-controlled multiplex PCR, was used to amplify TCRbeta CDR3 regions from genomic DNA. In the original analysis: Nucleated cell counts per sample were estimated from amplification of reference gene primers within the assay. Sequence reads were collapsed and filtered to measure the absolute abundance of every unique TCRbeta CDR3 rearrangement. Productive Simpson clonality was computed per sample as the square root of Simpson's diversity index over productive rearrangements. Held by TCRdb, this immuneACCESS table contains in-frame sequences only and omits some clones. Under half of the omission traces to an unresolved V gene where checked; the cause of the rest is unknown. V and J calls plus clone size are reproduced from that table; the DNA served to infer D and trimming. The sample table contains roughly 380,000 clones; only one count was recorded for around nine tenths of them. Jointly, the top ten make up over 3.5% of the sample.

Here the chain combines TRBV7-2 and TRBJ2-3; no D segment can be confidently identified. The source is a woman aged 55-70 years with COVID-19, enrolled during active disease. The specimen was peripheral blood. The CDR3 loop reads CASSLSAADTQYF. The nucleotides are TGTGCCAGCAGCTTAAGTGCGGCAGATACGCAGTATTTT. With all but the CDR3 taken from the reference TRBV7-2 and TRBJ2-3 genes, the full variable domain is: GAGVSQSPSNKVTEKGKDVELRCDPISGHTALYWYRQSLGQGLEFLIYFQGNSAPDKSGLPSDRFSAERTGGSVSTLTIQRTQQEDSAVYLCASSLSAADTQYFGPGTRLTVL.